The clone carrying this T cell receptor (beta chain) was seen more than once but under ten times. Its matching antigen is unknown. Measured with immunoSEQ multiplex PCR; TCRdb has only the in-frame clones, and not every one. The data contain around 2,000,000 clones, over 85% of them singletons. This specimen belongs to a study of shared clonotypes between healthy human individuals. Study findings and constraints: Across a few donors, naive CD4 shared roughly 5.2%, naive CD8 3.5% to 4%, memory CD4 roughly 2.4%, memory CD8 0.4%. Estimated richness was generally greater in naive than memory subsets.

Naive CD8 cells lacked CD45RO, underwent positive selection for CCR7 and left out terminally differentiated effector memory CD45RA+ cells. Sequencing was carried out using naive CD8+ T cells sorted from blood. The receptor was isolated from a man between 18 and 35 years old in good health.

CDR3 sequence: CASSHEGPLHF. In DNA, the CDR3 is TGTGCCAGCAGCCACGAAGGTCCCCTCCACTTT. The chain is built from TRBV7-9 and TRBJ1-6; D is unresolved. The germline CDR1 and CDR2 sequences are SEHNR and FQNEAQ (reference sequence). This CDR3 contains 11 residues. Deletions cut 5 bases from V and 13 bases from J, with 9 bases between. The full variable domain, with the rest looked up from reference TRBV7-9 and TRBJ1-6, is DTGVSQNPRHKITKRGQNVTFRCDPISEHNRLYWYRQTLGQGPEFLTYFQNEAQLEKSRLLSDRFSAERPKGSFSTLEIQRTEQGDSAMYLCASSHEGPLHFGNGTRLTVT.